This entry lists 19 T cell receptor beta chains sequenced from one sample in a study of control samples from healthy donors and cancer patients (dated by TCRdb to the early 2020s). The library relied on the immunoSEQ multiplex PCR assay. The immuneACCESS repertoire file appears here via TCRdb, limited to in-frame rearrangements. These files lack a portion of the clones; in checked studies, under half of the deficit traces to unresolved V genes, and the cause of the others is not known. Present in this sample are over 100,000 clones, 80% to 95% of which were seen just once. The ten largest clones capture about 2.5% of the sample. Specimen: blood. These receptors all stem from a man between 35 and 55 years old in good health.

The rearrangement uses TRBV28 and TRBJ2-1; D is tentatively TRBD1 or TRBD2 (5 bases each). Germline V gene data show CDR1 as MDHEN and CDR2 as SYDVKM. The CDR3 contains 14 residues. V lost 6 bases to trimming and J lost 4 bases, with 13 bases between them. CDR3 amino acids: CASSFRGDYNEQFF. The CDR3 region has the DNA TGTGCCAGCAGCTTCCGGGGCGATTACAATGAGCAGTTCTTC.

The V call is TRBV24-1, the J call TRBJ2-2, with 14 bases that match TRBD2. The CDR3 has 14 amino acids. V shed 9 bases and J 6 bases; nucleotides not matched to a gene: 2. The germline V gene has CDR1 KGHDR and CDR2 SFDVKD. CDR3 coding DNA: TGTGCCACCCAGACTAGCGGGGGGGCCGGGGAGCTGTTTTTT. Amino acid sequence: CATQTSGGAGELFF.

The chain carries TRBV5-4 and TRBJ2-5, with D perhaps TRBD1 or TRBD2 (5 bases each). This CDR3 is 15 amino acids long. Trimming stripped 6 bases from V and 3 bases from J, with 18 bases between. Germline V gene sequence: CDR1 SGHNT, CDR2 YYREEE (reference sequence). The CDR3 sequence: CASKSEGRREETQYF. CDR3 nucleotide sequence: TGTGCCAGCAAATCAGAGGGGCGCAGAGAAGAGACCCAGTACTTC.

The chain is built from TRBV6-5 and TRBJ1-4; D unclear. Germline-derived CDR1 and CDR2 are MNHEY and SVGAGI. V lost 4 bases to trimming and J lost 4 bases, with 10 bases between them. The CDR3 spans 14 residues. The CDR3 spells CASSFDGLNEKLFF. CDR3 nucleotide sequence: TGTGCCAGCAGTTTTGATGGTCTTAATGAAAAACTGTTTTTT.

The chain has TRBV5-3 and TRBJ1-3; D uncertain. TRBV5-3 qualifies as an ORF whose function is uncertain. CDR3 length equals 15 residues. V lost 10 bases and J lost 2, with 19 bases in between. As DNA, the CDR3 is TGTGCCGGGCAAGTGGCTTGCGTCGCTGGAAACACCATATATTTT. Translated, it gives CAGQVACVAGNTIYF.

This chain connects TRBV13 to TRBJ1-6; 7 bases map to TRBD1. Germline values: CDR1 PRHDT, CDR2 FYEKMQ (reference sequence). CDR3 length: 14 residues. With 4 bases clipped from V and 8 bases from J, the junction kept 5 bases outside the gene matches. The DNA of the CDR3 is TGTGCCAGCAGCTCGGACAGGCCATATTCACCCCTCCACTTT. Protein: CASSSDRPYSPLHF. Full variable domain (remainder filled in from reference TRBV13 and TRBJ1-6): AAGVIQSPRHLIKEKRETATLKCYPIPRHDTVYWYQQGPGQDPQFLISFYEKMQSDKGSIPDRFSAQQFSDYHSELNMSSLELGDSALYFCASSSDRPYSPLHFGNGTRLTVT.

The J gene is TRBJ2-3, the V gene TRBV7-9, with a possible D match to TRBD2 (7 bases). CDR3 size: 12 residues. Germline V lookup: CDR1 SEHNR, CDR2 FQNEAQ (reference sequence). CDR3 in amino acids: CAGGGPSDTQYF. The CDR3, as DNA: TGTGCGGGGGGGGGCCCCTCAGATACGCAGTATTTT. The whole variable domain, filled in from reference TRBV7-9 and TRBJ2-3, reads DTGVSQNPRHKITKRGQNVTFRCDPISEHNRLYWYRQTLGQGPEFLTYFQNEAQLEKSRLLSDRFSAERPKGSFSTLEIQRTEQGDSAMYLCAGGGPSDTQYFGPGTRLTVL.

The chain recombines TRBV24-1 with TRBJ2-1; D is uncertain. Germline V lookup: CDR1 KGHDR, CDR2 SFDVKD. Deletions cut 7 bases from V and 8 bases from J, with 8 bases between. This CDR3 has 11 amino acids. In DNA form, the CDR3 reads TGTGCCACCAGCCTAACGCATGAGCAGTTCTTC. Encoded protein: CATSLTHEQFF.

This chain joins TRBV5-4 and TRBJ2-3; 7 positions match TRBD2. V lost 0 bases to trimming and J lost 4 bases; unmatched junction nucleotides: 20. Germline CDR1 and CDR2: SGHNT and YYREEE (reference sequence). CDR3 size: 20 residues. The CDR3 spells CASSLAKFLSGGLSADTQYF. The CDR3 DNA reads TGTGCCAGCAGCTTGGCCAAGTTTTTGTCGGGGGGTTTGAGTGCAGATACGCAGTATTTT.

The chain links TRBV10-3 to TRBJ1-3; a possible D gene is TRBD1 (5 bases). V lost 6 bases, J lost 0 bases, and 6 bases lay in between. The CDR3 has 13 residues. The germline CDR1 and CDR2 sequences are ENHRY and SYGVKD. CDR3 sequence reads: CAIRDISGNTIYF. Written as DNA, the CDR3 is TGTGCCATCAGGGACATCTCTGGAAACACCATATATTTT.

The rearrangement uses TRBV2 and TRBJ1-2, with no clear D. The CDR3 contains 12 residues. V was shortened by 6 bases and J by 3 bases, with 8 bases between the two germline ends. Germline CDR1 is SNHLY and CDR2 is FYNNEI. CDR3 coding DNA: TGTGCCAGCAGCATGGCCGACTATGGCTACACCTTC. This sequence encodes CASSMADYGYTF.

The genes are TRBV12-3 or TRBV12-4 and TRBJ2-7, with TRBD1 matching 10 bases. V lost 5 bases and J lost 3; bases outside the gene matches: 1. This CDR3 spans 13 amino acids. This CDR3 is CASSRTGGYEQYF. The CDR3 coding sequence is TGTGCCAGCAGTAGGACAGGGGGCTACGAGCAGTACTTC.

Concerning this clone itself: Germline and junction disagree at one end, which may indicate a read error. The chain recombines TRBV24-1 with TRBJ2-3, with TRBD1 as a possible D gene (6 bases). In germline, CDR1 is KGHDR, CDR2 SFDVKD. This CDR3 contains 12 residues. The CDR3 spells CAARGSDDTQYF. As DNA, the CDR3 is TGTGCCGCCAGGGGTAGCGACGATACGCAGTATTTT.

The chain is built from TRBV19 and TRBJ2-3; the match to TRBD2 covers 8 bases. The J segment lost 6 bases and the V segment lost 7 bases, leaving 12 bases of the junction unmatched. Germline lookup yields CDR1 LNHDA and CDR2 SQIVND (reference sequence). This CDR3 comprises 15 residues. DNA of the CDR3: TGTGCCAGTAAGCTCGGCGGGGGGCGGTCGGATACGCAGTATTTT. Encoded protein: CASKLGGGRSDTQYF.

This clone came up a few times. The chain recombines TRBV2 with TRBJ1-4; TRBD1 might be the D (6 bases). V was clipped by 6 bases and J by 5 bases, with 10 bases between them. This CDR3 is built from 13 residues. CDR1 and CDR2 (germline): SNHLY, FYNNEI. For the CDR3, the DNA is TGTGCCAGCAGATTGGACAGAAATGAAAAACTGTTTTTT. As protein: CASRLDRNEKLFF.

The J gene is TRBJ2-3, the V gene TRBV19, with a tentative D call TRBD1 (6 bases). The CDR3 covers 16 residues. Germline V gene sequence: CDR1 LNHDA, CDR2 SQIVND (reference sequence). The V gene lost 6 bases and the J gene lost 1 base, with 17 bases spanning the gap. The CDR3, as DNA: TGTGCCAGTAGGCACCCAGGGGCGCCGGGCACAGATACGCAGTATTTT. Translation gives CASRHPGAPGTDTQYF.

This clone was observed a handful of times. At one of its ends the junction is not consistent with the germline gene, which may arise from a read error. CDR3 sequence reads: CATSRDPAGSVAF. The DNA for the CDR3 is TGTGCCACCAGCAGAGATCCGGCAGGGTCGGTCGCCTTC. This chain connects TRBV15 to TRBJ1-2, with a weak D call TRBD1 (5 bases). The CDR3 runs 13 residues. Germline CDR1 and CDR2: LNHNV and YYDKDF (reference sequence). The full variable domain, completed using reference TRBV15 and TRBJ1-2, is DAMVIQNPRYQVTQFGKPVTLSCSQTLNHNVMYWYQQKSSQAPKLLFHYYDKDFNNEADTPDNFQSRRPNTSFCFLDIRSPGLGDTAMYLCATSRDPAGSVAFGSGTRLTVV.

The rearrangement joins TRBV5-6 to TRBJ1-4; D not certain. The V gene's germline CDR1 is SGHDT and CDR2 YYEEEE. The CDR3 contains 15 residues. Between the trimmed V and J ends, which lost 1 base and 3 bases, there was a span of 10 bases. The CDR3 region is CASSLRVKSNEKLFF. The CDR3 DNA sequence: TGTGCCAGCAGCTTGAGGGTAAAGTCTAATGAAAAACTGTTTTTT.

This clone was seen once. V gene TRBV5-1 combines with J gene TRBJ2-7; 7 bases align to TRBD1. V lost 0 bases and J lost 2; bases outside the gene matches: 5. The germline gives CDR1 SGHRS, CDR2 YFSETQ. The CDR3 totals 15 residues. The CDR3 protein is CASSLAGTVTYEQYF. The CDR3 DNA reads TGCGCCAGCAGCTTGGCGGGGACAGTGACCTACGAGCAGTACTTC.